The source of this T cell receptor beta chain is a study of shared clonotypes between healthy human individuals. The CDR3 runs to 14 residues. CDR1 and CDR2 (germline): MNHEY, SMNVEV (reference sequence). V lost 8 bases to trimming and J lost 10 bases; unmatched junction nucleotides: 7. Profiling relied on immunoSEQ multiplex PCR, and the TCRdb table lists in-frame clones only, not all of them. The data hold about 2.4 million clones, with approximately 92% observed a single time. Sequencing input: naive CD4+ T cells sorted from blood. Sample subset: CD45RA+ positively selected. This chain joins TRBV27 and TRBJ1-6, with 11 nucleotides matching TRBD1. This TCR derives from a man between 18 and 35 years old in good health. CDR3 region: CASGQGAASSPLHF. The DNA for the CDR3 is TGTGCCAGCGGACAGGGGGCAGCAAGCTCACCCCTCCACTTT.